A single sample is the source of the 11 T cell receptor beta chains below, sequenced in a study of cytomegalovirus exposure and HLA in healthy donors. Libraries were prepared by immunoSEQ multiplex PCR; TCRdb keeps only in-frame clonotypes and omits some of them. The data show approximately 64,000 clones, roughly 89% seen once. Input material: PBMCs. Receptor source: a woman aged 18 to 35 in good health and CMV-seronegative.

The chain is built from TRBV28 and TRBJ1-1; D remains ambiguous. The V and J ends lost 5 bases and 9 bases respectively, with 13 bases between them. CDR1 MDHEN and CDR2 SYDVKM come from the germline V gene. The CDR3 totals 12 residues. CDR3: CASSPLLQKAFF. In DNA form, the CDR3 reads TGTGCCAGCAGTCCTCTTTTACAGAAAGCTTTCTTT. Full variable domain (remainder filled in from reference TRBV28 and TRBJ1-1): DVKVTQSSRYLVKRTGEKVFLECVQDMDHENMFWYRQDPGLGLRLIYFSYDVKMKEKGDIPEGYSVSREKKERFSLILESASTNQTSMYLCASSPLLQKAFFGQGTRLTVV.

The chain joins TRBV9 to TRBJ2-1; D is uncertain. The germline V and J ends were trimmed by 3 bases and 10 bases, with 14 bases remaining between them. The CDR3 is 13 amino acids. Germline lookup yields CDR1 SGDLS and CDR2 YYNGEE. The CDR3 nucleotides are TGTGCCAGCAGCGGACCCCCCCCGGAGGAGCAGTTCTTC. Its protein is CASSGPPPEEQFF.

The rearrangement links TRBV2 to TRBJ2-1; TRBD2 is a possible D gene (6 bases). V lost 4 bases to trimming and J lost 0 bases, with 10 bases between them. This CDR3 comprises 15 residues. Per germline, CDR1 SNHLY and CDR2 FYNNEI. This CDR3 reads CASSGQGGSYNEQFF. The CDR3 DNA reads as TGTGCCAGCAGTGGCCAGGGAGGCTCCTACAATGAGCAGTTCTTC.

The chain links TRBV19 to TRBJ2-7; 7 bases map to TRBD1. This CDR3 region has 15 residues. V dropped 0 bases and J dropped 2; count of bases not matched to a gene: 4. Germline CDR1 reads LNHDA; CDR2 reads SQIVND (reference sequence). The CDR3 spells CASSIDGDRAYEQYF. The DNA of the CDR3 is TGTGCCAGTAGTATAGATGGGGACAGAGCCTACGAGCAGTACTTC.

V and J are TRBV6-4 and TRBJ2-3; tentative D call: TRBD2 (6 bases). V lost 3 bases and J lost 0, with 13 bases in between. Germline CDR1 and CDR2: MRHNA and SNTAGT. This CDR3 is built from 16 residues. The DNA of the CDR3 is TGTGCCAGCAGTGAAATTGGCGGGGACAGCACAGATACGCAGTATTTT. It codes for CASSEIGGDSTDTQYF.

The chain couples TRBV18 to TRBJ2-7, with TRBD2 as a possible D gene (6 bases). Germline values: CDR1 KGHSH, CDR2 LQKENI. Deletions cut 5 bases from V and 2 bases from J, with 22 bases between. The CDR3 consists of 17 residues. Written as DNA, the CDR3 is TGTGCCAGCTCATTCCTGCCCGGGACTGGGGCACCCTACGAGCAGTACTTC. Its translation is CASSFLPGTGAPYEQYF.

V and J are TRBV28 and TRBJ1-3, with D maybe TRBD1 (6 bases). The CDR3 length is 14 residues. Trimming removed 2 bases at V and 4 bases at J, with 9 bases between. The germline V gene encodes CDR1 MDHEN and CDR2 SYDVKM. CDR3 nucleotides: TGTGCCAGCAGTTTAGGACAGATCGGAAACACCATATATTTT. This codes for CASSLGQIGNTIYF.

The gene calls are TRBV18 and TRBJ2-5, with 8 nucleotides matching TRBD2. The CDR3 spans 14 residues. Trimming removed 6 bases from V and 2 bases from J; junction bases left unmatched: 5. CDR1 is KGHSH, CDR2 LQKENI, per germline. The CDR3 DNA reads TGTGCCAGCTCCGCCGGGACTAGACAAGAGACCCAGTACTTC. Residues: CASSAGTRQETQYF. Based on the CDR3 plus reference TRBV18 and TRBJ2-5, the full variable domain is NAGVMQNPRHLVRRRGQEARLRCSPMKGHSHVYWYRQLPEEGLKFMVYLQKENIIDESGMPKERFSAEFPKEGPSILRIQQVVRGDSAAYFCASSAGTRQETQYFGPGTRLLVL.

The rearrangement joins TRBV9 to TRBJ2-3, with unresolved D. CDR3 size: 12 residues. V dropped 0 bases and J dropped 6 bases, with 5 bases sitting between them. From germline, CDR1 is SGDLS and CDR2 YYNGEE. The CDR3 nucleotides are TGTGCCAGCAGCGTAGCTTTGGATACGCAGTATTTT. This encodes CASSVALDTQYF.

The chain joins TRBV9 to TRBJ2-7; 14 nucleotides agree with TRBD2. The CDR3 has 16 residues. V lost 3 bases and J lost 3; bases outside the gene matches: 5. Germline assignment: CDR1 SGDLS and CDR2 YYNGEE. CDR3 region: CASSGGTSGSLYEQYF. The DNA of the CDR3 is TGTGCCAGCAGCGGAGGGACTAGCGGGAGTCTCTACGAGCAGTACTTC. The full variable domain, with the rest looked up from reference TRBV9 and TRBJ2-7, is DSGVTQTPKHLITATGQRVTLRCSPRSGDLSVYWYQQSLDQGLQFLIQYYNGEERAKGNILERFSAQQFPDLHSELNLSSLELGDSALYFCASSGGTSGSLYEQYFGPGTRLTVT.

The rearrangement links TRBV13 to TRBJ2-3; 8 bases fit TRBD2. Trimming cost V 6 bases and J 2 bases; bases outside gene matches: 10. The CDR3 totals 16 residues. Germline CDR1 and CDR2: PRHDT and FYEKMQ (reference sequence). CDR3 in amino acids: CASRVALAASTDTQYF. In DNA, the CDR3 is TGTGCCAGCAGAGTAGCACTAGCGGCCTCCACAGATACGCAGTATTTT.